Listed below are T cell receptor beta chains from one sample, sequenced in a study of blood T cells in healthy people across ages. MiXCR, applied by TCRdb to the 5' RACE reads, yields one record per CDR3 protein. The sample lists fewer than 2,000,000 distinct CDR3 sequences; around 42% were seen once. Sequencing was performed on blood. These receptors came from a human donor in good health. CDR3s include the opening cysteine and the closing phenylalanine or tryptophan. D genes are given only for firm matches. The size field is filled for only some rows; it gives once, few, many or a size class.

CDR3aa: CASSEYRVVIADEQFF
CDR3nt: TGTGCCAGCAGTGAATACAGGGTAGTTATCGCGGATGAGCAGTTCTTC
abundance: -
j_gene: TRBJ2-1
d_gene: -
v_gene: TRBV25-1
len: 16

CDR3aa: CASSLPEPVQGGSQPQHF
CDR3nt: TGTGCCAGCAGCTTACCTGAGCCTGTGCAGGGGGGAAGTCAGCCCCAGCATTTT
abundance: -
j_gene: TRBJ1-5
d_gene: TRBD1
v_gene: TRBV7-9
len: 18

CDR3aa: CASRQNTDTQYF
CDR3nt: TGTGCCAGCAGACAGAACACAGATACGCAGTATTTT
abundance: -
j_gene: TRBJ2-3
d_gene: -
v_gene: TRBV2
len: 12

CDR3aa: CAISEGPQASNQPQHF
CDR3nt: TGTGCCATCAGTGAGGGTCCGCAGGCCAGCAATCAGCCCCAGCATTTT
abundance: few
j_gene: TRBJ1-5
d_gene: -
v_gene: TRBV10-3
len: 16

CDR3aa: CASSLRADYNEQFF
CDR3nt: TGTGCCAGCAGCCTGAGAGCGGACTACAATGAGCAGTTCTTC
abundance: -
j_gene: TRBJ2-1
d_gene: -
v_gene: TRBV7-6
len: 14

CDR3aa: CSVRGGSGGYTF
CDR3nt: TGCAGCGTTAGGGGGGGTTCTGGTGGCTACACCTTC
abundance: few
j_gene: TRBJ1-2
d_gene: -
v_gene: TRBV29-1
len: 12

CDR3aa: CASSPQGPYGYTF
CDR3nt: TGTGCCAGCAGCCCTCAGGGGCCCTATGGCTACACCTTC
abundance: -
j_gene: TRBJ1-2
d_gene: -
v_gene: TRBV6-2/TRBV6-3
len: 13

CDR3aa: CASSSSLTGEQFF
CDR3nt: TGTGCCAGCAGCTCTAGTTTGACGGGTGAGCAGTTCTTC
abundance: few
j_gene: TRBJ2-1
d_gene: -
v_gene: TRBV7-9
len: 13

CDR3aa: CASSVRPRDEQYF
CDR3nt: TGTGCCAGCAGCGTACGCCCAAGGGACGAGCAGTACTTC
abundance: -
j_gene: TRBJ2-7
d_gene: -
v_gene: TRBV7-2
len: 13

CDR3aa: CSARGKRGRATDTQYF
CDR3nt: TGCAGTGCTAGAGGAAAGAGGGGGAGAGCCACAGATACGCAGTATTTT
abundance: -
j_gene: TRBJ2-3
d_gene: -
v_gene: TRBV20-1
len: 16

CDR3aa: CSARVAGPTRSGANVLTF
CDR3nt: TGCAGTGCTAGAGTAGCGGGGCCGACACGCTCTGGGGCCAACGTCCTGACTTTC
abundance: many
j_gene: TRBJ2-6
d_gene: TRBD2
v_gene: TRBV20-1
len: 18

CDR3aa: CATSEGEGGPPDYNEQFF
CDR3nt: TGTGCCACCAGTGAGGGTGAAGGGGGCCCACCGGACTACAATGAGCAGTTCTTC
abundance: -
j_gene: TRBJ2-1
d_gene: TRBD1
v_gene: TRBV24-1
len: 18

CDR3aa: CASSLRRGLGVETQYF
CDR3nt: TGTGCCAGCAGCTTACGAAGGGGGCTAGGGGTTGAGACCCAGTACTTC
abundance: -
j_gene: TRBJ2-5
d_gene: TRBD1
v_gene: TRBV7-2
len: 16

CDR3aa: CASSQVLLKRAGGRIQYF
CDR3nt: TGTGCCAGCAGCCAAGTCCTGCTCAAACGAGCGGGGGGGCGAATTCAGTACTTC
abundance: -
j_gene: TRBJ2-4
d_gene: TRBD2
v_gene: TRBV4-2
len: 18

CDR3aa: CASSLDIEGTQYF
CDR3nt: TGTGCCAGCAGCTTAGATATAGAAGGGACCCAGTACTTC
abundance: few
j_gene: TRBJ2-5
d_gene: -
v_gene: TRBV7-2
len: 13

CDR3aa: CASSVGSGAGEKLFF
CDR3nt: TGTGCCAGCAGCGTAGGTTCGGGGGCAGGCGAAAAACTGTTTTTT
abundance: once
j_gene: TRBJ1-4
d_gene: -
v_gene: TRBV9
len: 15

CDR3aa: CASSYSNLYAGELFF
CDR3nt: TGTGCCAGCAGCTATAGCAATCTCTACGCCGGGGAGCTGTTTTTT
abundance: -
j_gene: TRBJ2-2
d_gene: -
v_gene: TRBV7-3
len: 15

CDR3aa: CASSSSSKDGYTF
CDR3nt: TGTGCCAGCTCAAGTTCTTCCAAGGATGGCTACACCTTC
abundance: -
j_gene: TRBJ1-2
d_gene: -
v_gene: TRBV18
len: 13

CDR3aa: CASSSGGTGGYGYTF
CDR3nt: TGTGCCAGCAGCTCCGGCGGGACAGGGGGCTATGGCTACACCTTC
abundance: -
j_gene: TRBJ1-2
d_gene: TRBD1
v_gene: TRBV6-2/TRBV6-3
len: 15

CDR3aa: CATSRVTGTASPLHF
CDR3nt: TGTGCCACCAGCAGAGTTACAGGGACTGCTTCACCCCTCCACTTT
abundance: -
j_gene: TRBJ1-6
d_gene: -
v_gene: TRBV15
len: 15

CDR3aa: CASSLTGTGDETQYF
CDR3nt: TGCGCCAGCAGCTTGACCGGGACAGGGGACGAGACCCAGTACTTC
abundance: -
j_gene: TRBJ2-5
d_gene: TRBD1
v_gene: TRBV5-1
len: 15

CDR3aa: CASSSYNQPQHF
CDR3nt: TGTGCCAGCAGTTCCTACAATCAGCCCCAGCATTTT
abundance: many
j_gene: TRBJ1-5
d_gene: -
v_gene: TRBV7-2
len: 12

CDR3aa: CSVEVLPWDTPAQETQYF
CDR3nt: TGCAGCGTTGAAGTATTGCCCTGGGACACACCGGCCCAAGAGACCCAGTACTTC
abundance: few
j_gene: TRBJ2-5
d_gene: -
v_gene: TRBV29-1
len: 18

CDR3aa: CARSFPGQGREQFF
CDR3nt: TGTGCCAGAAGCTTCCCGGGACAGGGACGAGAGCAGTTCTTC
abundance: -
j_gene: TRBJ2-1
d_gene: TRBD1
v_gene: TRBV7-9
len: 14

CDR3aa: CASSLDPSGWGEKLFF
CDR3nt: TGTGCCAGCAGCTTAGATCCGAGCGGCTGGGGGGAAAAACTGTTTTTT
abundance: once
j_gene: TRBJ1-4
d_gene: -
v_gene: TRBV7-9
len: 16

CDR3aa: CASSLLGIGTDTQYF
CDR3nt: TGTGCCAGCAGCTTACTAGGGATAGGGACAGATACGCAGTATTTT
abundance: -
j_gene: TRBJ2-3
d_gene: -
v_gene: TRBV7-3
len: 15

CDR3aa: CASSSAAPGQGYGYTF
CDR3nt: TGTGCCAGCAGTTCCGCCGCTCCCGGACAGGGATATGGCTACACCTTC
abundance: few
j_gene: TRBJ1-2
d_gene: TRBD1
v_gene: TRBV6-5
len: 16

CDR3aa: CSVGLAASTDTQYF
CDR3nt: TGCAGCGTTGGACTAGCGGCTAGCACAGATACGCAGTATTTT
abundance: -
j_gene: TRBJ2-3
d_gene: TRBD2
v_gene: TRBV29-1
len: 14

CDR3aa: CASSQSYGGHYEQYF
CDR3nt: TGTGCCAGCAGTCAATCCTACGGGGGACACTACGAGCAGTACTTC
abundance: -
j_gene: TRBJ2-7
d_gene: -
v_gene: TRBV7-9
len: 15

CDR3aa: CASSFLVGAPYEQYF
CDR3nt: TGTGCCAGCAGCTTCTTGGTCGGGGCTCCCTACGAGCAGTACTTC
abundance: -
j_gene: TRBJ2-7
d_gene: -
v_gene: TRBV7-9
len: 15

CDR3aa: CSAPRDPYEQYF
CDR3nt: TGCAGTGCTCCCAGGGACCCCTACGAGCAGTACTTC
abundance: -
j_gene: TRBJ2-7
d_gene: -
v_gene: TRBV20-1
len: 12

CDR3aa: CASSLNPRGTEAFF
CDR3nt: TGTGCCAGCAGCCTCAACCCCCGAGGAACTGAAGCTTTCTTT
abundance: -
j_gene: TRBJ1-1
d_gene: -
v_gene: TRBV9
len: 14

CDR3aa: CASSYTTEETQYF
CDR3nt: TGTGCCAGCAGTTACACCACAGAAGAGACCCAGTACTTC
abundance: few
j_gene: TRBJ2-5
d_gene: -
v_gene: TRBV6-5
len: 13

CDR3aa: CSARPRGKETQYF
CDR3nt: TGCAGTGCGCGGCCCAGGGGAAAGGAGACCCAGTACTTC
abundance: once
j_gene: TRBJ2-5
d_gene: -
v_gene: TRBV20-1
len: 13

CDR3aa: CSVAGQGSSTDTQYF
CDR3nt: TGCAGCGTTGCCGGACAAGGTTCTAGCACAGATACGCAGTATTTT
abundance: -
j_gene: TRBJ2-3
d_gene: -
v_gene: TRBV29-1
len: 15

CDR3aa: CASSQVDGGNTIYF
CDR3nt: TGTGCCAGCAGCCAAGTAGATGGTGGAAACACCATATATTTT
abundance: -
j_gene: TRBJ1-3
d_gene: -
v_gene: TRBV4-2
len: 14

CDR3aa: CSTWDRGTEAFF
CDR3nt: TGCAGTACTTGGGACAGGGGCACTGAAGCTTTCTTT
abundance: -
j_gene: TRBJ1-1
d_gene: TRBD1
v_gene: TRBV29-1
len: 12

CDR3aa: CSASGRTSYEQYF
CDR3nt: TGCAGTGCTTCTGGACGGACTTCCTACGAGCAGTACTTC
abundance: -
j_gene: TRBJ2-7
d_gene: -
v_gene: TRBV20-1
len: 13

CDR3aa: CSASAGDVLSYNEQFF
CDR3nt: TGCAGTGCTAGTGCGGGGGATGTCCTGTCCTACAATGAGCAGTTCTTC
abundance: -
j_gene: TRBJ2-1
d_gene: TRBD2
v_gene: TRBV20-1
len: 16

CDR3aa: CASSLQMTGIFREQFF
CDR3nt: TGTGCCAGCAGCTTACAGATGACAGGGATCTTCCGGGAGCAGTTCTTC
abundance: -
j_gene: TRBJ2-1
d_gene: TRBD1
v_gene: TRBV5-6
len: 16

CDR3aa: CASSPHPLRLDNFCNGYTF
CDR3nt: TGTGCCAGCAGCCCACACCCTCTACGCCTAGACAACTTCTGCAATGGCTACACCTTC
abundance: -
j_gene: TRBJ1-2
d_gene: -
v_gene: TRBV7-9
len: 19

CDR3aa: CSVVQGGHGGEQYF
CDR3nt: TGCAGCGTTGTACAGGGGGGACATGGGGGCGAGCAGTACTTC
abundance: -
j_gene: TRBJ2-7
d_gene: TRBD1
v_gene: TRBV29-1
len: 14

CDR3aa: CASSAQPGLAGVQQYF
CDR3nt: TGTGCCAGCAGCGCTCAACCGGGACTAGCGGGGGTTCAGCAGTACTTC
abundance: -
j_gene: TRBJ2-7
d_gene: TRBD2
v_gene: TRBV3-1
len: 16

CDR3aa: CNIRRGGNTDTQYF
CDR3nt: TGCAACATACGCCGGGGGGGAAACACAGATACGCAGTATTTT
abundance: -
j_gene: TRBJ2-3
d_gene: TRBD2
v_gene: TRBV29-1
len: 14

CDR3aa: CASRGDRWDGYTF
CDR3nt: TGTGCCAGCCGAGGGGACAGATGGGATGGCTACACCTTC
abundance: -
j_gene: TRBJ1-2
d_gene: TRBD1
v_gene: TRBV19
len: 13

CDR3aa: CAGSQPDREDEKLFF
CDR3nt: TGCGCCGGCAGCCAGCCGGACAGGGAAGACGAAAAACTGTTTTTT
abundance: -
j_gene: TRBJ1-4
d_gene: TRBD1
v_gene: TRBV4-1
len: 15

CDR3aa: CASSYSPGPPGNTIYF
CDR3nt: TGTGCCAGCAGTTACTCACCTGGCCCCCCTGGAAACACCATATATTTT
abundance: -
j_gene: TRBJ1-3
d_gene: -
v_gene: TRBV6-5
len: 16

CDR3aa: CASTRDPYEQYF
CDR3nt: TGTGCCAGCACCCGCGATCCCTACGAGCAGTACTTC
abundance: -
j_gene: TRBJ2-7
d_gene: -
v_gene: TRBV6-4
len: 12

CDR3aa: CASGLRHTQYF
CDR3nt: TGTGCTAGTGGTTTGAGACATACGCAGTATTTT
abundance: few
j_gene: TRBJ2-3
d_gene: -
v_gene: TRBV12-5
len: 11

CDR3aa: CSARPLGQGAIGEQYF
CDR3nt: TGCAGTGCTAGACCCCTCGGACAGGGGGCGATTGGAGAGCAGTACTTC
abundance: -
j_gene: TRBJ2-4
d_gene: TRBD1
v_gene: TRBV20-1
len: 16

CDR3aa: CASSRTPAGNTIYF
CDR3nt: TGTGCCAGCAGCCGGACTCCGGCTGGAAACACCATATATTTT
abundance: -
j_gene: TRBJ1-3
d_gene: -
v_gene: TRBV28
len: 14

CDR3aa: CASSFTGTLTDTQYF
CDR3nt: TGTGCCAGCAGCTTTACGGGGACCCTCACGGATACGCAGTATTTT
abundance: -
j_gene: TRBJ2-3
d_gene: -
v_gene: TRBV7-3
len: 15

CDR3aa: CASSFGRTGEKLFF
CDR3nt: TGTGCCAGCAGTTTCGGCAGGACGGGTGAAAAACTGTTTTTT
abundance: -
j_gene: TRBJ1-4
d_gene: -
v_gene: TRBV12-3/TRBV12-4
len: 14

CDR3aa: CASSQERGDRGEKLFF
CDR3nt: TGCGCCAGCAGCCAAGAGCGTGGGGACAGGGGGGAAAAACTGTTTTTT
abundance: -
j_gene: TRBJ1-4
d_gene: TRBD1
v_gene: TRBV4-1
len: 16

CDR3aa: CASSLGARLDTQYF
CDR3nt: TGTGCCAGCAGCTTAGGGGCCCGCTTAGATACGCAGTATTTT
abundance: few
j_gene: TRBJ2-3
d_gene: -
v_gene: TRBV7-6
len: 14

CDR3aa: CASSPDQTFQPQHF
CDR3nt: TGTGCCAGCAGTCCGGACCAGACGTTTCAGCCCCAGCATTTT
abundance: few
j_gene: TRBJ1-5
d_gene: -
v_gene: TRBV12-3/TRBV12-4
len: 14

CDR3aa: CSVGGLAGGKITYEQYF
CDR3nt: TGCAGCGTTGGAGGGTTAGCGGGGGGCAAAATCACCTACGAGCAGTACTTC
abundance: -
j_gene: TRBJ2-7
d_gene: TRBD2
v_gene: TRBV29-1
len: 17